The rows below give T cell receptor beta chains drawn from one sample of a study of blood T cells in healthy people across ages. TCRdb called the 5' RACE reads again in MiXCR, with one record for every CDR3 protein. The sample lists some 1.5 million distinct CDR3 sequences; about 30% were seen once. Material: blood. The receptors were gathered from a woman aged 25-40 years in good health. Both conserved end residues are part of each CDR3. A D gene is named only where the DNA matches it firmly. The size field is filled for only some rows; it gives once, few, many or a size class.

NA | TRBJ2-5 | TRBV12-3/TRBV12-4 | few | TGTGCCAGCAGTTTAATTATGTATCAGTTGGAGACCCAGTACTTC | CASSLIMYQLETQYF
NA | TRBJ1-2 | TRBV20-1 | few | TGCAGTGCTAGTTTACAGGGAGGGCATGGCTACACCTTC | CSASLQGGHGYTF
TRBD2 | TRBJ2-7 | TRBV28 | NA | TGTGCCAGCCAGCCGCGACTAGCGGGATTCTACGAGCAGTACTTC | CASQPRLAGFYEQYF
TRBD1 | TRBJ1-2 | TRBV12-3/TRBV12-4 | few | TGTGCCAGCAGCTACCGAGACAGGGGTAGTGGCTACACCTTC | CASSYRDRGSGYTF
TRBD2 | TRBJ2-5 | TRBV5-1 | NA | TGCGCCAGCAGTACGGGGGGGCGCCTTGAGACCCAGTACTTC | CASSTGGRLETQYF
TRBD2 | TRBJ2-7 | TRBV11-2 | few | TGTGCCAGCAGCTCCACCCCGGGACTAGCGACAGGATTTTACGAGCAGTACTTC | CASSSTPGLATGFYEQYF
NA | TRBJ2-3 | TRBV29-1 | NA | TGCAGCGTTTCGGGAGTTGGCACAGATACGCAGTATTTT | CSVSGVGTDTQYF
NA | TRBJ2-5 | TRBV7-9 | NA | TGTGCCAGCAGCTTAGCTAATGATGAGCAGTACTTC | CASSLANDEQYF
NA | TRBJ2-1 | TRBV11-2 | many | TGTGCCAGCAGCTTAGCTCCGGACATGGACAATGAGCAGTTCTTC | CASSLAPDMDNEQFF
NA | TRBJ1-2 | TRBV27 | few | TGTGCCAGCAGCCTGGTGGGGGGCGCAATTAACTATGGCTACACCTTC | CASSLVGGAINYGYTF
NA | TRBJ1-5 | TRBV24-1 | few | TGTGCCACCAGTGGCTCTCAGGATAGCAATCAGCCCCAGCATTTT | CATSGSQDSNQPQHF
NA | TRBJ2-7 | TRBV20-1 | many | TGCAGTGCTAGAGATGAGTCCTACGAGCAGTACTTC | CSARDESYEQYF
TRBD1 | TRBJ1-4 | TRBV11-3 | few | TGTGCCAGCAGCTCCCTACAGGGGTGGACTGAAAAACTGTTTTTT | CASSSLQGWTEKLFF
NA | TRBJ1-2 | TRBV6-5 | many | TGTGCCAGCAGTTACTCTTCCCACTATGGCTACACCTTC | CASSYSSHYGYTF
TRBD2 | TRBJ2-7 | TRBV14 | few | TGTGCCAGCAGCCAAGTAAGATCAGCGGGAGTAAACTACGAGCAGTACTTC | CASSQVRSAGVNYEQYF
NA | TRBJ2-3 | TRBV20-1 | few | TGCAGTGCTAGGGACTTTGGGGGGGATACGCAGTATTTT | CSARDFGGDTQYF
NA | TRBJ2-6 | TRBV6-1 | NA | TGTGCCAGCAGTGAGGTGGACAGAACCTACTCTGGGGCCAACGTCCTGACTTTC | CASSEVDRTYSGANVLTF
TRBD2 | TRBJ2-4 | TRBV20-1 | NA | TGCAGTGCCACAGCGGGGGGGGTAGCCAAAAACATTCAGTACTTC | CSATAGGVAKNIQYF
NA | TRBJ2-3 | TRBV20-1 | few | TGCAGTGCACCCCAGACAGGATCAACTACAGATACGCAGTATTTT | CSAPQTGSTTDTQYF
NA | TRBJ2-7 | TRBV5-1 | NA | TGCGCCAGCAGCCCGGACTCCCCGACGAACGAGCAGTACTTC | CASSPDSPTNEQYF
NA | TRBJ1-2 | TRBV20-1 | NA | TGCAGTGCTAGAGAACAGGGCCGGTACGGCTACACCTTC | CSAREQGRYGYTF
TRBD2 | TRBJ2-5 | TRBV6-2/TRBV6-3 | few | TGTGCCAGCACCTCAAGGGCAGCGGGGATACAGACCCAGTACTTC | CASTSRAAGIQTQYF
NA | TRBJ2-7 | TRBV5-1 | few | TGCGCCAGCAGCCGGATCACAGGGACTGGCGAGCAGTACTTC | CASSRITGTGEQYF
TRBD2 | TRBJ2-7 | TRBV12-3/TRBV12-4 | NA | TGTGCCAGCACCCCTAGCGGGGGGATTAATGAGCAGTACTTC | CASTPSGGINEQYF
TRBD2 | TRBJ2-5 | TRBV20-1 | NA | TGCAGTGCTAGATCTAGCGGGAGGGTGGAGACCCAGTACTTC | CSARSSGRVETQYF
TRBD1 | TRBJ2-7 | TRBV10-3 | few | TGTGCCATCAGGCCGGGACAGGGGTTCCACGAGCAGTACTTC | CAIRPGQGFHEQYF
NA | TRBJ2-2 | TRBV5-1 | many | TGTGCCAGCAGTCTAGGGTCTGGGGAGCTGTTTTTT | CASSLGSGELFF
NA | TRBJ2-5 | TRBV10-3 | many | TGTGCCATCAGTGAGTCGTACGGCAGTGAGACCCAGTACTTC | CAISESYGSETQYF
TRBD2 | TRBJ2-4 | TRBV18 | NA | TGTGCCAGCTCACTTCAAACGACTAGCGGGTTTAACAATGAGCAGTACTTC | CASSLQTTSGFNNEQYF
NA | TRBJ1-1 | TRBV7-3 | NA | TGTGCCAGCAGCTTAAATGGTGGGTTGGAAGCTTTCTTT | CASSLNGGLEAFF
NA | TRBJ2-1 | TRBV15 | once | TGTGCCGCCAGCAGGGGGGGGTTGGGTAACAATGAGCAGTTCTTC | CAASRGGLGNNEQFF
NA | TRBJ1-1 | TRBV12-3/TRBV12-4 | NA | TGTGCCAGCAGTCCAACCGGGGCGATCGACACTGAAGCTTTCTTT | CASSPTGAIDTEAFF
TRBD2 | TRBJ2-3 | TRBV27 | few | TGTGCCAGCAAGTCCCCTAGCGGAAAAGGGGATACGCAGTATTTT | CASKSPSGKGDTQYF
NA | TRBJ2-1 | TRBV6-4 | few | TGTGCCAGCAGTGAGCCGCAGTTCTTC | CASSEPQFF
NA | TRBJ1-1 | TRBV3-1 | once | TGTGCCAGCAGCCAAGTTTACCAGAACACTGAAGCTTTCTTT | CASSQVYQNTEAFF
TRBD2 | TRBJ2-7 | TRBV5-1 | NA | TGCGCCAGCAGCATCCGGACTAGCGGTCCCTACGAGCAGTACTTC | CASSIRTSGPYEQYF
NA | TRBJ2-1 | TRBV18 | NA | TGTGCCTCCCGAGGTGGGAAAACCTACAATGAGCAGTTCTTC | CASRGGKTYNEQFF
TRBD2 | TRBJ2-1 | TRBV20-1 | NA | TGCAGTGCCCCGGCTAGCGGGAGGGAAAATGAGCAGTTCTTC | CSAPASGRENEQFF
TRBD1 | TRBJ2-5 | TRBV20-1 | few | TGCAGTGCTGGGGGGACAGGGGAAGAGACCCAGTACTTC | CSAGGTGEETQYF
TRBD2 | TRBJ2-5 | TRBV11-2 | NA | TGTGCCAGCAGCTTAGGAAGCGGGAAAGAGACCCAGTACTTC | CASSLGSGKETQYF
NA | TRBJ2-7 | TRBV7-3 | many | TGTGCCAGCAGCCCGGAGGGGTCTTCCTACGAGCAGTACTTC | CASSPEGSSYEQYF
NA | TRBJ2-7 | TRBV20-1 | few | TGCAGTGCTCTATCGAGGACAGTTGTGTGGGAGCAGTACTTC | CSALSRTVVWEQYF
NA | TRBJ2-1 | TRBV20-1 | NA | TGCAGTGCTGGTGGGGCCAGGGGCCTGGCGGGGGCCTTCTACAATGAGCAGTTCTTC | CSAGGARGLAGAFYNEQFF